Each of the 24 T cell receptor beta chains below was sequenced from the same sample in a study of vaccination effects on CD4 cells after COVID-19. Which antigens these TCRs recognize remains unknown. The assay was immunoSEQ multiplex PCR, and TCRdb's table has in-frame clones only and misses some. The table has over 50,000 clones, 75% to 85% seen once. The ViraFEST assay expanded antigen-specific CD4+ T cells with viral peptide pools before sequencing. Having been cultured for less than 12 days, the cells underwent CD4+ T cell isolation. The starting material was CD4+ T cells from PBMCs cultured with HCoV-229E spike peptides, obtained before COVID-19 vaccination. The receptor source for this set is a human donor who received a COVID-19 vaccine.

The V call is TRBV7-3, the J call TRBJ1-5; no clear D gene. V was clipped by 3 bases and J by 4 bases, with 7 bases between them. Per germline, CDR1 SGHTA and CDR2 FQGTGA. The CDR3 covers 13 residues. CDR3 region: CASSFEPNQPQHF. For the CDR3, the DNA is TGTGCCAGCAGCTTTGAACCTAATCAGCCCCAGCATTTT. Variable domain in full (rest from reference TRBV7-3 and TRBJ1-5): GAGVSQTPSNKVTEKGKYVELRCDPISGHTALYWYRQSLGQGPEFLIYFQGTGAADDSGLPNDRFFAVRPEGSVSTLKIQRTERGDSAVYLCASSFEPNQPQHFGDGTRLSIL.

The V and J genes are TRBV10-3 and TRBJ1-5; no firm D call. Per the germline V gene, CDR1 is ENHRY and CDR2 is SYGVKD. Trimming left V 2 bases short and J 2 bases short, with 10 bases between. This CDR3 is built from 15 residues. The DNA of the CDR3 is TGTGCCATCAGTGAGAGGACGCCGGGCAATCAGCCCCAGCATTTT. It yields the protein CAISERTPGNQPQHF.

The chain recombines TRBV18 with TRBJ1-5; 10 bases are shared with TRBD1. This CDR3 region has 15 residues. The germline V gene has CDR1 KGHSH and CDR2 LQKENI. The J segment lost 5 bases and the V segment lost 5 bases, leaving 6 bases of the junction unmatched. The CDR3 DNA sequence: TGTGCCAGCTCATCGACAGGGGGCGAGGATCAGCCCCAGCATTTT. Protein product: CASSSTGGEDQPQHF.

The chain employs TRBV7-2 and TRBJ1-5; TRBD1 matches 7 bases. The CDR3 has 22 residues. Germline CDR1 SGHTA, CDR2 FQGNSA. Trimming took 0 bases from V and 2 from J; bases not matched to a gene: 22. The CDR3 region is CASSLASWGGRGNCGGNQPQHF. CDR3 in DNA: TGTGCCAGCAGCTTAGCTAGTTGGGGTGGCAGGGGGAACTGCGGCGGCAATCAGCCCCAGCATTTT.

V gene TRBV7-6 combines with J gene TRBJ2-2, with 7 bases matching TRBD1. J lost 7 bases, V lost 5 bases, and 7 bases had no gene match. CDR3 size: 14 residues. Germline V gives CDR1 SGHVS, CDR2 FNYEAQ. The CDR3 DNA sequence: TGTGCCAGCAGCGCCCGAACAGGGGACGGGGAGCTGTTTTTT. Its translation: CASSARTGDGELFF.

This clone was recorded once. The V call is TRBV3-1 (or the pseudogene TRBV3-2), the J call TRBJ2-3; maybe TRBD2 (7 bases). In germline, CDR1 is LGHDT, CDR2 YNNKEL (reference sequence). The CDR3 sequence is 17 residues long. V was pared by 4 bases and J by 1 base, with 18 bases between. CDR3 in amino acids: CASSPVGGRSGTDTQYF. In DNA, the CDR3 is TGTGCCAGCAGCCCTGTCGGGGGGCGTTCGGGCACAGATACGCAGTATTTT.

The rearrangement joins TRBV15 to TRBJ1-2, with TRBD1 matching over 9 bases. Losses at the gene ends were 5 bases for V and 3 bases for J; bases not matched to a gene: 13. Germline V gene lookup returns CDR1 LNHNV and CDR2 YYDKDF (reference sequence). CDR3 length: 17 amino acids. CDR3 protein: CATSGPDRDREDYGYTF. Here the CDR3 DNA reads TGTGCCACCAGCGGGCCGGACCGGGACAGGGAGGACTATGGCTACACCTTC.

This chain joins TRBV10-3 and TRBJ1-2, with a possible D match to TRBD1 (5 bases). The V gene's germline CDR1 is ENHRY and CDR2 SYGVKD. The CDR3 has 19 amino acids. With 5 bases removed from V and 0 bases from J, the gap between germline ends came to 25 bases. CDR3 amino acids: CAISPRDSAVRISNYGYTF. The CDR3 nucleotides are TGTGCCATCAGTCCCCGGGACTCCGCCGTTAGGATCTCTAACTATGGCTACACCTTC.

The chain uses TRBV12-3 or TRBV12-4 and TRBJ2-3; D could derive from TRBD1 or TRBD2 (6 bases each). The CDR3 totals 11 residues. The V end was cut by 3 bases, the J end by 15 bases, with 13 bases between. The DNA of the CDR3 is TGTGCCAGCAGTTTTGGTGGGGGGCCTTATTTT. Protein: CASSFGGGPYF.

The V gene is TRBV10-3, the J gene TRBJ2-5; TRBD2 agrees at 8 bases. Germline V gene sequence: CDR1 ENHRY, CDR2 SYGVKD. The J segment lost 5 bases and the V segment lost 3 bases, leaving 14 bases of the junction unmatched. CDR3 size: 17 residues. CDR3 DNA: TGTGCCATCAGTGACCAACGGGGGGGCCGGGTCGAGGAGACCCAGTACTTC. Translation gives CAISDQRGGRVEETQYF.

The CDR3 DNA reads as TGTGCCAGCAGCCCCCGGACGGGACAGGGGAACTATGGCTACACCTTC. This codes for CASSPRTGQGNYGYTF. V is TRBV3-1 (or the pseudogene TRBV3-2) and J is TRBJ1-2; 10 nucleotides align to TRBD1. The V gene end was trimmed by 4 bases and the J gene end by 2 bases; junction bases not matched to a gene: 7. There are 16 residues in the CDR3. Germline V gene data show CDR1 as LGHDT and CDR2 as YNNKEL (reference sequence).

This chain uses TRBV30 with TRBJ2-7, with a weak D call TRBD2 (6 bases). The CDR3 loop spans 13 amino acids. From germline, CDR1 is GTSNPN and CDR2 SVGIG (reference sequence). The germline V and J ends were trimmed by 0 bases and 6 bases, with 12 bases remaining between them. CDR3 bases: TGTGCCTGGAGTGTTATGGAGGGAAGCGAGCAGTACGTC. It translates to CAWSVMEGSEQYV.

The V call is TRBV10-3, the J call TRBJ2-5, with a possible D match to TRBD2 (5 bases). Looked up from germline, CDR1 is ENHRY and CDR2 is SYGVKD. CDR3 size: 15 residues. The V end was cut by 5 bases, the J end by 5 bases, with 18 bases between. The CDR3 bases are TGTGCCATCAGTCTGGCCGCGGACTCGGTGGAGACCCAGTACTTC. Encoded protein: CAISLAADSVETQYF.

The DNA of the CDR3 is TGTGCCAGCAGCTTATTAGGGATTAGTGAGCAGTTCTTC. This sequence encodes CASSLLGISEQFF. The rearrangement links TRBV11-3 to TRBJ2-1, with no clear D. The CDR3 consists of 13 residues. The germline V gene has CDR1 SGHNT and CDR2 YENEEA. The V and J ends lost 2 bases and 9 bases respectively, with 11 bases between them.

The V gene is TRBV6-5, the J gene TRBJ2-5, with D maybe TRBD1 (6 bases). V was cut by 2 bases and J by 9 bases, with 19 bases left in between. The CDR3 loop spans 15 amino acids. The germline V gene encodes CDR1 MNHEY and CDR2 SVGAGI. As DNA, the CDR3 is TGTGCCAGCAGTTACAGTGGGGGCGAGCCTGGACCCCAGTACTTC. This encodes CASSYSGGEPGPQYF.

CDR3 in DNA: TGTGCCAGCTCACCTATGCTAGCGAACACCGGGGAGCTGTTTTTT. Translated, it gives CASSPMLANTGELFF. The chain employs TRBV18 and TRBJ2-2; D gene unclear. Trimming shortened V by 3 bases and J by 0 bases, and 8 bases separated the two germline ends. The CDR3 is 15 residues long. Per germline, CDR1 KGHSH and CDR2 LQKENI.

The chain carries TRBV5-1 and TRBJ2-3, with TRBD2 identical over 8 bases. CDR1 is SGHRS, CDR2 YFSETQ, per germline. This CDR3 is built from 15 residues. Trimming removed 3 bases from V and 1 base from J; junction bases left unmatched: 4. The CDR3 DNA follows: TGCGCCAGCAGCTGGGTAGCGGGGCGCACAGATACGCAGTATTTT. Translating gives CASSWVAGRTDTQYF.

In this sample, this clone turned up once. The CDR3 protein is CASSPRDSADTQYF. In DNA, the CDR3 is TGTGCCAGCAGCCCCCGGGACAGTGCAGATACGCAGTATTTT. This chain joins TRBV7-7 and TRBJ2-3; 7 bases align to TRBD1. This CDR3 is built from 14 residues. Per the germline V gene, CDR1 is SSHAT and CDR2 is FNYEAQ (reference sequence). V dropped 5 bases and J dropped 4; count of bases not matched to a gene: 6.

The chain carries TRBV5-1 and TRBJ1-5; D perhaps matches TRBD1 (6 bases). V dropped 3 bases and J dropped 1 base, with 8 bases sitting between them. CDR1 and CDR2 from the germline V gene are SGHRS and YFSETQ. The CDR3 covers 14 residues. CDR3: CASSSGESNQPQHF. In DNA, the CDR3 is TGCGCCAGCAGCTCAGGGGAGAGCAATCAGCCCCAGCATTTT.

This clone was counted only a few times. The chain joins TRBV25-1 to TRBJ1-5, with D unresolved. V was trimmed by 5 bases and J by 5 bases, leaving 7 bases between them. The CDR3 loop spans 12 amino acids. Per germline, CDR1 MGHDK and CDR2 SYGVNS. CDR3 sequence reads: CASSRGYQPQHF. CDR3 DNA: TGTGCCAGCAGTCGCGGGTATCAGCCCCAGCATTTT.

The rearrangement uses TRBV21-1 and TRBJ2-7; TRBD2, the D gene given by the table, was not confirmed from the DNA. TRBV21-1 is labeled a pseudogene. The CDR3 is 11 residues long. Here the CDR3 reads CASSKERGQYV. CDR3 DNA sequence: TGTGCCAGCAGCAAAGAACGCGGGCAGTACGTC.

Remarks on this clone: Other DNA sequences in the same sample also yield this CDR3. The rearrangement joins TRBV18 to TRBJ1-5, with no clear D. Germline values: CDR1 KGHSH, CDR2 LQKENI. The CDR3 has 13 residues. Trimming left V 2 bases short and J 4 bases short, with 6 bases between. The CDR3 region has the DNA TGTGCCAGCTCACCAGGGGAGAATCAGCCCCAGCATTTT. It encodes CASSPGENQPQHF.

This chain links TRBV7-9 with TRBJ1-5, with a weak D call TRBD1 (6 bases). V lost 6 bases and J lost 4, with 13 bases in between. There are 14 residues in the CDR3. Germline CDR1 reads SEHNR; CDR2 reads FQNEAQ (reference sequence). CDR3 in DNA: TGTGCCAGCAGTCCACAGGGTCCTAATCAGCCCCAGCATTTT. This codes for CASSPQGPNQPQHF.

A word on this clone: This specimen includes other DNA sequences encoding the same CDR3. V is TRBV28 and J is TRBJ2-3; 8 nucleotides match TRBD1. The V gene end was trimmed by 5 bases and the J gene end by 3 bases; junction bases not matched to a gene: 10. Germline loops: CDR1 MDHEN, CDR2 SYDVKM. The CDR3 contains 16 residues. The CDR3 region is CASSTRDRPSTDTQYF. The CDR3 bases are TGTGCCAGCAGTACCCGGGACAGGCCTAGTACAGATACGCAGTATTTT. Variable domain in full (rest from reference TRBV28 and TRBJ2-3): DVKVTQSSRYLVKRTGEKVFLECVQDMDHENMFWYRQDPGLGLRLIYFSYDVKMKEKGDIPEGYSVSREKKERFSLILESASTNQTSMYLCASSTRDRPSTDTQYFGPGTRLTVL.